This entry concerns a single TCR beta chain. The data derive from a study of T-cell reconstitution after alpha-beta-depleted transplantation in children. Unique molecular identifiers were incorporated during preparation of the TCRbeta library. TCRdb reanalysed the PCR reads using MiXCR and keeps one entry per CDR3 protein. The data contain about 540,000 distinct CDR3 sequences, approximately 20% of them seen just once; the ten biggest clones take up approximately 3%. The starting material was PBMCs from the stem cell graft donor, obtained from the stem cell graft. The sequence came from a human donor who donated a stem cell graft to a child with acute lymphoblastic leukemia.

CDR3 DNA: TGTGCCAGCAGCTCGATCGGACTAGCGGGAGGGCCAAGTACGCAGTATTTT. It encodes CASSSIGLAGGPSTQYF. The chain is built from TRBV11-2 and TRBJ2-3, with TRBD2 matching over 15 bases. This CDR3 is 17 amino acids long. The V and J ends lost 4 bases and 8 bases, in that order; junction bases with no gene match: 10. Looked up from germline, CDR1 is SGHAT and CDR2 is FQNNGV.